One sample yielded the 26 T cell receptor beta chains listed below, sequenced in a study of T cell responses to AZD1222 COVID-19 vaccine (dated by TCRdb to the early 2020s). The library was obtained by the immunoSEQ multiplex PCR assay. Drawn from immuneACCESS, this table holds only the in-frame rearrangements with V and J called that TCRdb kept. Clones are partly lost; checked studies trace under half to an unresolved V gene and leave the rest unexplained. The table for this sample lists some 140,000 clones; roughly 90% of them were counted only once. Around 3.2% of the sample is in the top ten clones. The time point label, read with the paper, signifies: baseline before first vaccination. The sample consisted of peripheral blood, taken on day 0 of AZD1222 vaccination. The receptors come from an adult in good health.

This chain uses TRBV3-1 (or the pseudogene TRBV3-2) with TRBJ1-6; maybe TRBD1 (5 bases). Germline V gene data show CDR1 as LGHDT and CDR2 as YNNKEL (reference sequence). Trimming cost V 1 base and J 5 bases, with 12 bases left between them. The CDR3 is 16 amino acids. The CDR3 DNA reads as TGTGCCAGCAGCCAAGGCAGACAGAGAAATAATTCACCCCTCCACTTT. It encodes CASSQGRQRNNSPLHF.

This chain links TRBV2 with TRBJ2-7; D gene unclear. From germline, CDR1 is SNHLY and CDR2 FYNNEI. Trimming shortened V by 6 bases and J by 2 bases, and 5 bases separated the two germline ends. CDR3 size: 11 residues. The CDR3 loop is CASSRTYEQYF. The CDR3 nucleotides are TGTGCCAGCAGCCGCACCTACGAGCAGTACTTC. The complete variable domain, with remaining parts taken from reference TRBV2 and TRBJ2-7, reads EPEVTQTPSHQVTQMGQEVILRCVPISNHLYFYWYRQILGQKVEFLVSFYNNEISEKSEIFDDQFSVERPDGSNFTLKIRSTKLEDSAMYFCASSRTYEQYFGPGTRLTVT.

The rearrangement links TRBV7-9 to TRBJ1-6; no clear D. Looked up from germline, CDR1 is SEHNR and CDR2 is FQNEAQ (reference sequence). The CDR3 extends over 13 amino acids. Trimming cost V 1 base and J 10 bases, with 8 bases left between them. CDR3 protein: CASSLVKVSPLHF. In nucleotides, the CDR3 is TGTGCCAGCAGCTTAGTGAAGGTCTCACCCCTCCACTTT.

With regard to this clone: The junction and the germline gene differ at one end; a read error may be behind it. The V and J genes are TRBV6-2 or TRBV6-3 and TRBJ2-5; D possibly corresponds to TRBD2 (5 bases). The CDR3 is made up of 16 amino acids. Germline loops: CDR1 MNHEY, CDR2 SVGEGT. Here the CDR3 DNA reads TGTGCCAGCAGTCACTCACTAGACTCCGCAGTGGAGACCCAGTACTTC. As protein: CASSHSLDSAVETQYF.

The V and J genes are TRBV2 and TRBJ2-5; 10 positions match TRBD2. J lost 4 bases, V lost 2 bases, and 4 bases had no gene match. Germline CDR1 reads SNHLY; CDR2 reads FYNNEI. The CDR3 has 15 amino acids. This CDR3 reads CASSESLAGVETQYF. The CDR3 nucleotides are TGTGCCAGCAGTGAAAGCCTAGCGGGAGTAGAGACCCAGTACTTC.

The chain employs TRBV3-1 (or the pseudogene TRBV3-2) and TRBJ2-3, with 7 bases matching TRBD2. J was trimmed by 6 bases and V by 5 bases; bases with no gene match: 29. Germline lookup yields CDR1 LGHDT and CDR2 YNNKEL (reference sequence). The length of the CDR3 is 21 residues. CDR3 bases: TGTGCCAGCAGCGACGCCGGGCCCAGGCGGCGGGAGATCCCTTTTGCGGATACGCAGTATTTT. Residues: CASSDAGPRRREIPFADTQYF.

In its sample, this clone was seen once. The rearrangement joins TRBV6-5 to TRBJ2-5; 7 bases are a match to TRBD2. V trimming: 2 bases; J trimming: 5 bases; junction bases outside the gene matches: 8. Germline lookup yields CDR1 MNHEY and CDR2 SVGAGI. CDR3 length: 15 amino acids. CDR3 bases: TGTGCCAGCAGTTACGCCGGGGCGGGGGAGGAGACCCAGTACTTC. It yields the protein CASSYAGAGEETQYF.

This chain connects TRBV9 to TRBJ2-5, with 14 bases matching TRBD2. J gave up 4 bases and V 4 bases, and 6 bases lay outside the gene matches. Looked up from germline, CDR1 is SGDLS and CDR2 is YYNGEE. The CDR3 has 16 amino acids. The CDR3 loop reads CASSPGLAGGIETQYF. For the CDR3, the DNA is TGTGCCAGCAGCCCAGGACTAGCGGGAGGAATAGAGACCCAGTACTTC.

This rearrangement joins TRBV10-3 to TRBJ2-1; 9 nucleotides line up with TRBD2. After removal of 10 bases from V and 7 bases from J, the junction contained 20 bases not matched to a gene. There are 17 residues in the CDR3. CDR1 ENHRY and CDR2 SYGVKD come from the germline V gene. CDR3 residues: CATGRDSGSGGRNEQFF. The DNA for the CDR3 is TGTGCCACGGGGAGGGATAGCGGGAGCGGGGGTAGGAATGAGCAGTTCTTC.

This clone occurred once. The chain has TRBV12-3 or TRBV12-4 and TRBJ1-1; no firm D call. The CDR3 contains 13 residues. Trimming cost V 5 bases and J 8 bases, with 15 bases left between them. The CDR3 coding sequence is TGTGCCAGCAGTCCCCGCGCAGCGGGAGAAGCTTTCTTT. Encoded protein: CASSPRAAGEAFF.

The chain joins TRBV2 to TRBJ1-2; D is undetermined. The germline gives CDR1 SNHLY, CDR2 FYNNEI. The germline V and J ends were trimmed by 10 bases and 8 bases, with 20 bases remaining between them. This CDR3 contains 13 residues. The chain's CDR3 is CATDFGGRGGYTF. The DNA for the CDR3 is TGTGCCACCGACTTCGGCGGAAGAGGGGGCTACACCTTC.

The chain couples TRBV10-3 to TRBJ1-4; the D is unclear. The CDR3 spans 13 residues. The germline V and J ends were trimmed by 6 bases and 3 bases, with 8 bases remaining between them. CDR1 is ENHRY and CDR2 is SYGVKD in the germline V gene. The CDR3 reads CAIRSRANEKLFF. The CDR3 nucleotides are TGTGCCATCAGGAGTCGGGCTAATGAAAAACTGTTTTTT.

The chain uses TRBV6-1 and TRBJ2-1, with 8 positions matching TRBD2. The junction had 13 bases not matched to a gene; V was cut back by 2 bases and J by 4 bases. This CDR3 region has 18 residues. Germline lookup yields CDR1 MNHNS and CDR2 SASEGT. CDR3: CASSERIRTSSSYNEQFF. In DNA, the CDR3 is TGTGCCAGCAGTGAAAGGATAAGGACTAGCTCTTCTTACAATGAGCAGTTCTTC.

This clone was seen a few times. CDR3 sequence: CASSPLSVGGYTF. The CDR3 bases are TGTGCCAGCAGCCCCCTGTCGGTTGGCGGCTACACCTTC. The V and J genes are TRBV7-8 and TRBJ1-2; D is undetermined. Germline V gene data show CDR1 as SGHVS and CDR2 as FQNEAQ. V was cut by 5 bases and J by 8 bases, with 15 bases left in between. The CDR3 has 13 amino acids.

This clone was detected only a few times. The chain uses TRBV6-4 and TRBJ2-1; D may be TRBD2 (5 bases). The germline V gene encodes CDR1 MRHNA and CDR2 SNTAGT. V was cut by 0 bases and J by 3 bases, with 9 bases left in between. The CDR3 length is 15 residues. CDR3 residues: CASSDSGEGYNEQFF. In nucleotides, the CDR3 is TGTGCCAGCAGTGACTCCGGAGAGGGCTACAATGAGCAGTTCTTC.

The gene calls are TRBV6-5 and TRBJ1-1; D call uncertain. Germline V lookup: CDR1 MNHEY, CDR2 SVGAGI. With 6 bases removed from V and 4 bases from J, the gap between germline ends came to 9 bases. The CDR3 loop spans 12 amino acids. The CDR3, as DNA: TGTGCCAGCAGGGTTGAAGGCACTGAAGCTTTCTTT. Translating gives CASRVEGTEAFF.

This clone was seen more than once but under ten times. The J gene is TRBJ2-1, the V gene TRBV27, with 11 bases identical to TRBD2. V shed 5 bases and J 5 bases; nucleotides not matched to a gene: 8. The CDR3 totals 16 residues. CDR1 MNHEY and CDR2 SMNVEV come from the germline V gene (reference sequence). The CDR3: CASSRLAGGKNNEQFF. The CDR3, as DNA: TGTGCCAGCAGTCGTTTAGCGGGAGGGAAAAACAATGAGCAGTTCTTC.

This rearrangement joins TRBV28 to TRBJ2-2, with 10 bases that match TRBD2. V gave up 3 bases and J gave up 1 base; unmatched junction bases: 5. CDR1 is MDHEN and CDR2 is SYDVKM in the germline V gene. The CDR3 is 17 residues long. The chain's CDR3 is CASSLSLAGENTGELFF. The CDR3 DNA sequence: TGTGCCAGCAGTTTGTCCCTAGCGGGAGAGAACACCGGGGAGCTGTTTTTT.

This clone was seen more than once but under ten times. The chain is built from TRBV6-4 and TRBJ2-2; 9 nucleotides line up with TRBD1. V was pared by 3 bases and J by 2 bases, with 4 bases of the junction left unmatched. This CDR3 contains 16 residues. Germline V CDR1 and CDR2: MRHNA, SNTAGT. CDR3 nucleotides: TGTGCCAGCAGTGAAGACAGGGGGACCAACACCGGGGAGCTGTTTTTT. As protein: CASSEDRGTNTGELFF.

The chain links TRBV15 to TRBJ2-7; 7 nucleotides line up with TRBD2. Per germline, CDR1 LNHNV and CDR2 YYDKDF (reference sequence). V trimming: 5 bases; J trimming: 3 bases; junction bases outside the gene matches: 13. This CDR3 region has 16 residues. In nucleotides, the CDR3 is TGTGCCACCAGCTCCCCCCGGGCTAGCGGAAACTACGAGCAGTACTTC. This codes for CATSSPRASGNYEQYF.

This sequence joins TRBV27 and TRBJ2-5; 9 nucleotides align to TRBD2. CDR3 length equals 15 residues. Germline V CDR1 and CDR2: MNHEY, SMNVEV (reference sequence). Losses at the gene ends were 3 bases for V and 5 bases for J; bases not matched to a gene: 7. The CDR3 region is CASSFVAGGRETQYF. The CDR3 region has the DNA TGTGCCAGCAGTTTCGTTGCGGGAGGGAGGGAGACCCAGTACTTC.

The J gene is TRBJ1-4, the V gene TRBV7-2, with D unclear. Germline CDR1 reads SGHTA; CDR2 reads FQGNSA. The CDR3 runs to 15 residues. Trimming cost V 5 bases and J 5 bases, with 15 bases left between them. CDR3 protein: CASSPPGLKNEKLFF. CDR3 nucleotides: TGTGCCAGCAGCCCCCCGGGCTTAAAGAATGAAAAACTGTTTTTT. Using reference TRBV7-2 and TRBJ1-4 for the parts outside the CDR3, the full variable domain is GAGVSQSPSNKVTEKGKDVELRCDPISGHTALYWYRQSLGQGLEFLIYFQGNSAPDKSGLPSDRFSAERTGGSVSTLTIQRTQQEDSAVYLCASSPPGLKNEKLFFGSGTQLSVL.

The chain combines TRBV5-1 with TRBJ1-2; the match to TRBD1 covers 9 bases. J lost 6 bases, V lost 2 bases, and 11 bases had no gene match. This CDR3 is 16 amino acids long. CDR1 and CDR2 from the germline V gene are SGHRS and YFSETQ. CDR3 bases: TGCGCCAGCAGCTTAGGACAGGGGCGAAGGATTGATGGCTACACCTTC. Protein sequence: CASSLGQGRRIDGYTF. The entire variable domain, with the rest obtained from reference TRBV5-1 and TRBJ1-2, is as follows: KAGVTQTPRYLIKTRGQQVTLSCSPISGHRSVSWYQQTPGQGLQFLFEYFSETQRNKGNFPGRFSGRQFSNSRSEMNVSTLELGDSALYLCASSLGQGRRIDGYTFGSGTRLTVV.

The V call is TRBV7-3, the J call TRBJ2-3, with a possible D match to TRBD1 (6 bases). V was cut by 5 bases and J by 0 bases, with 12 bases left in between. Germline V gene data show CDR1 as SGHTA and CDR2 as FQGTGA. The CDR3 has 15 residues. As DNA, the CDR3 is TGTGCCAGCAGCCCGGGGACAACTAGCACAGATACGCAGTATTTT. It yields the protein CASSPGTTSTDTQYF. Full variable domain (missing parts from reference TRBV7-3 and TRBJ2-3): GAGVSQTPSNKVTEKGKYVELRCDPISGHTALYWYRQSLGQGPEFLIYFQGTGAADDSGLPNDRFFAVRPEGSVSTLKIQRTERGDSAVYLCASSPGTTSTDTQYFGPGTRLTVL.

This sequence joins TRBV28 and TRBJ1-1; weak D call: TRBD1 (5 bases). CDR3 size: 15 residues. V gave up 4 bases and J gave up 6 bases, with 18 bases separating them. Per germline, CDR1 MDHEN and CDR2 SYDVKM. The CDR3 reads CASSSPGVVMAEAFF. The CDR3 nucleotides read TGTGCCAGCAGTTCCCCGGGGGTCGTGATGGCTGAAGCTTTCTTT.

Notes on this clone: One end of the junction fails to match germline, which may point to a read error. This rearrangement joins TRBV29-1 to TRBJ1-2, with 11 nucleotides matching TRBD1. Germline-derived CDR1 and CDR2 are SQVTM and ANQGSEA. This CDR3 comprises 11 residues. CDR3 in DNA: TGCAGCGTCGCGGGACAGGGGGAAGAGGGATTC. Residues: CSVAGQGEEGF.